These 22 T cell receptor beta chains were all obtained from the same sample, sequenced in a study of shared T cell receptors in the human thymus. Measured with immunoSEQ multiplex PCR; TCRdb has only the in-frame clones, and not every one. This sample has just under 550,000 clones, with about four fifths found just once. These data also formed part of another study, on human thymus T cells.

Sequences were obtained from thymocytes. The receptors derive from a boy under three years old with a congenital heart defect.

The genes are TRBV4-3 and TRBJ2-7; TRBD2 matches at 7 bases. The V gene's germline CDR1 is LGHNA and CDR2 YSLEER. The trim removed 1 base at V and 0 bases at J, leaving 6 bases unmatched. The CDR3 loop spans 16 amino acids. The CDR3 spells CASSQGGRESSYEQYF. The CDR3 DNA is TGCGCCAGCAGCCAAGGGGGGAGGGAAAGCTCCTACGAGCAGTACTTC.

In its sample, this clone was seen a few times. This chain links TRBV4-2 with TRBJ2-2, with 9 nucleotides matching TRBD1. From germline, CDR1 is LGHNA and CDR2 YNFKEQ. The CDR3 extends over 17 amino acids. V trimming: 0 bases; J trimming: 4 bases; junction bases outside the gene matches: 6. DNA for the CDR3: TGTGCCAGCAGCCAAGATCCTCGGACAGGGGTCACCGGGGAGCTGTTTTTT. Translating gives CASSQDPRTGVTGELFF.

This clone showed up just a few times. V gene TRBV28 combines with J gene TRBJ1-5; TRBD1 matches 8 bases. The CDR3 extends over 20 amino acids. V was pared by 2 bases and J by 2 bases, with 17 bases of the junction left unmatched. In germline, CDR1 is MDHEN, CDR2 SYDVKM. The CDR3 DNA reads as TGTGCCAGCAGTTTAACACAGGGGGATGGACCCACTTCCGGCAATCAGCCCCAGCATTTT. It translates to CASSLTQGDGPTSGNQPQHF.

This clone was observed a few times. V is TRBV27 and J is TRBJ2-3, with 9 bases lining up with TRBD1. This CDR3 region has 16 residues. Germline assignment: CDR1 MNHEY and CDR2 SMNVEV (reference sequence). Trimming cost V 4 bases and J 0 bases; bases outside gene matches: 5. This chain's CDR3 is CASSSRQGGSTDTQYF. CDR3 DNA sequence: TGTGCCAGCAGTTCCAGACAGGGGGGGAGCACAGATACGCAGTATTTT.

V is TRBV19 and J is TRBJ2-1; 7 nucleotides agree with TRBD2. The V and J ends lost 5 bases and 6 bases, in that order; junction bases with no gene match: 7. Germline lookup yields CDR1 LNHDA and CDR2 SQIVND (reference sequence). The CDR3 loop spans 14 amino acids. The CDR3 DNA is TGTGCCAGTAGTGAGAGACTAGCTTCCAATGAGCAGTTCTTC. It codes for CASSERLASNEQFF.

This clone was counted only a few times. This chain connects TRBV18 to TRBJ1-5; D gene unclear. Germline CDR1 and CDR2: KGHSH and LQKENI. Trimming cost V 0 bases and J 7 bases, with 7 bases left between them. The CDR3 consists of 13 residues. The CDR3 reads CASSPPMGQPQHF. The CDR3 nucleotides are TGTGCCAGCTCACCACCGATGGGCCAGCCCCAGCATTTT.

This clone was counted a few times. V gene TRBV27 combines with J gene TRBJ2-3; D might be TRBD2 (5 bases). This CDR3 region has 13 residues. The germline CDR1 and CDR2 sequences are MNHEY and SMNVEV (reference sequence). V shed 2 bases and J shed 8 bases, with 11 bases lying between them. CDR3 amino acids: CASSLEGEATQYF. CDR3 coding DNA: TGTGCCAGCAGTTTAGAGGGCGAGGCTACGCAGTATTTT.

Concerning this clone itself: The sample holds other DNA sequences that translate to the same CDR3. The CDR3 DNA follows: TGTGCCAGCAGCCTCGGACTAGCGGGGTACCAAGAGACCCAGTACTTC. It translates to CASSLGLAGYQETQYF. The rearrangement joins TRBV5-6 to TRBJ2-5, with TRBD2 identical over 12 bases. Per the germline V gene, CDR1 is SGHDT and CDR2 is YYEEEE. This CDR3 has 16 amino acids. V shed 4 bases and J 0 bases; nucleotides not matched to a gene: 4.

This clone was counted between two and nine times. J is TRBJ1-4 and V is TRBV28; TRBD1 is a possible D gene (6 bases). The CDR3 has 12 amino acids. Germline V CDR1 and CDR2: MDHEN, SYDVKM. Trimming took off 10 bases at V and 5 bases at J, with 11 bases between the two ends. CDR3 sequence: CATAGANEKLFF. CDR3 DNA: TGTGCCACCGCAGGGGCCAATGAAAAACTGTTTTTT.

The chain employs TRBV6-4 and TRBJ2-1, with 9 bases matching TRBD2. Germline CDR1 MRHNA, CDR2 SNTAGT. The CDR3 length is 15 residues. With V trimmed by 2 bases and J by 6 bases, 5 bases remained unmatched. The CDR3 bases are TGTGCCAGCAGTGACCGGGGCGGGAGGGTCAATGAGCAGTTCTTC. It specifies CASSDRGGRVNEQFF.

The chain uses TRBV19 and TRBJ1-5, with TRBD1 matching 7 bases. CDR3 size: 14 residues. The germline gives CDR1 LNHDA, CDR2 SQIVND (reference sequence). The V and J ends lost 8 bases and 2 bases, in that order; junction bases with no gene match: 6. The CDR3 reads CASATGTGNQPQHF. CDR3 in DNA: TGTGCCAGTGCAACCGGGACAGGCAATCAGCCCCAGCATTTT.

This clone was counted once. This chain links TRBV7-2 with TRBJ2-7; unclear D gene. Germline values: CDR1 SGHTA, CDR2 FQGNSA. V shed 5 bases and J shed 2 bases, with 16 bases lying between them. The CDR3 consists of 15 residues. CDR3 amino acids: CASSPGPVLAYEQYF. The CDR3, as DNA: TGTGCCAGCAGCCCAGGCCCAGTTCTCGCCTACGAGCAGTACTTC.

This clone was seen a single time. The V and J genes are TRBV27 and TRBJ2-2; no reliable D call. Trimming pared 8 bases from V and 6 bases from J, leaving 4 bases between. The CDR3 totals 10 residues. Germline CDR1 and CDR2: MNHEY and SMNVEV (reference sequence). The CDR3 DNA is TGTGCCAGCGGCCCCGGGGAGCTGTTTTTT. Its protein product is CASGPGELFF.

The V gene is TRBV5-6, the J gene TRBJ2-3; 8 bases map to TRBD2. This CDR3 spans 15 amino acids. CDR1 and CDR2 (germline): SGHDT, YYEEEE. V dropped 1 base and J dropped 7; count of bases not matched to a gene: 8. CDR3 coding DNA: TGTGCCAGCAGCTTGTATCGGGAGGGCCGAAATACGCAGTATTTT. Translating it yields CASSLYREGRNTQYF.

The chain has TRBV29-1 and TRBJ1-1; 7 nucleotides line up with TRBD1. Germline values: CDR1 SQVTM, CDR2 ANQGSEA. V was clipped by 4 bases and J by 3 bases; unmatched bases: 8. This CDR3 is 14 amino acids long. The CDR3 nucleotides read TGCAGCGTTGCCGGAGGCCAGGGGGACACTGAAGCTTTCTTT. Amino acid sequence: CSVAGGQGDTEAFF.

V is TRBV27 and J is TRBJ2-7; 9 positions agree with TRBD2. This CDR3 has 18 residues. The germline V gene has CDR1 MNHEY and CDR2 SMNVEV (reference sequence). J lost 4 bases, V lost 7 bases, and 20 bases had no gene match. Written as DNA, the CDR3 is TGTGCCAGCACCCAAGATGGTAGCGGGAGAAAAGGGATGTACGAGCAGTACTTC. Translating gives CASTQDGSGRKGMYEQYF.

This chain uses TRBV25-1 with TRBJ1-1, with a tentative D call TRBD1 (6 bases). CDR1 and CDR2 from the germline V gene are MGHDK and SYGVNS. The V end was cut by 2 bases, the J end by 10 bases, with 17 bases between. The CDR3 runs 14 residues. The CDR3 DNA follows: TGTGCCAGCAGTGAAATTATCCGGGACAAAGGAGCTTTCTTT. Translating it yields CASSEIIRDKGAFF.

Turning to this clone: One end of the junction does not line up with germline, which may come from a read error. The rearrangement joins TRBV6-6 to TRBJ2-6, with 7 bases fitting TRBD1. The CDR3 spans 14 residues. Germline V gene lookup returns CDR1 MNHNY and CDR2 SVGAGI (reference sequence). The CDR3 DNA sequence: TGTGCCAGCAGTCACACCGGACAGGCCGACGTCCTGACTTTC. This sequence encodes CASSHTGQADVLTF.

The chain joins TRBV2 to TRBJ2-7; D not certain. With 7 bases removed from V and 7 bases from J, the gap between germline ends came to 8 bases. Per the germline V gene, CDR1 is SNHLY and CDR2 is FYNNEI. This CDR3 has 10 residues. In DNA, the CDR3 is TGTGCCAGCAAGCAAGTGGAGCAGTACTTC. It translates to CASKQVEQYF. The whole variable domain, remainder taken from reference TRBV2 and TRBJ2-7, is EPEVTQTPSHQVTQMGQEVILRCVPISNHLYFYWYRQILGQKVEFLVSFYNNEISEKSEIFDDQFSVERPDGSNFTLKIRSTKLEDSAMYFCASKQVEQYFGPGTRLTVT.

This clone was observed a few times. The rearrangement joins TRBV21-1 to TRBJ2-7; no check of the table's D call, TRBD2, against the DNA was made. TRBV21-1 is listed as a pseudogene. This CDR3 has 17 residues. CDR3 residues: CASSKVLAGPSSYEQYF. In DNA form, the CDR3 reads TGTGCCAGCAGCAAAGTCCTAGCGGGACCTAGCTCCTACGAGCAGTACTTC.

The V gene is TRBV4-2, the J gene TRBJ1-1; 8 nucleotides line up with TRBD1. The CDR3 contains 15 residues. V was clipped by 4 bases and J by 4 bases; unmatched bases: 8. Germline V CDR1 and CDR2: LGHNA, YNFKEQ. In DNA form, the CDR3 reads TGTGCCAGCAGCCGCCCGGACAGGGAGGGCACTGAAGCTTTCTTT. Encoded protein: CASSRPDREGTEAFF.

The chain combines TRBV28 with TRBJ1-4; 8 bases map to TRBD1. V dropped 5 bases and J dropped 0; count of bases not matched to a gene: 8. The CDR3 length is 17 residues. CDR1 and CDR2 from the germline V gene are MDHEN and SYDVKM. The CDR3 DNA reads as TGTGCCAGCAGTGATGACAGGGGATGGACAACTAATGAAAAACTGTTTTTT. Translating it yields CASSDDRGWTTNEKLFF.